This is a list of T cell receptor beta chains from one sample in a study of vaccination effects on CD4 cells after COVID-19. These receptors have no known antigen. Some clones are missing from TCRdb's copy, which holds only in-frame ones; the method was immunoSEQ multiplex PCR. The sample consists of roughly 64,000 clones, under 80% of them appearing once. The sample in question was CD4+ T cells from PBMCs cultured without peptide, obtained before COVID-19 vaccination. Receptors originate from a human donor who had a prior SARS-CoV-2 infection. CDR3s include the opening cysteine and the closing phenylalanine or tryptophan. Fields, in order: clone size, CDR3 length, V gene, D gene, J gene, CDR3 protein, CDR3 DNA. The D gene is left open where the match is weak. Only some rows state a clone size, as once, few, many or a class for expanded clones.

>NA|15|TRBV5-1|NA|TRBJ1-3
CASSLQGFSGNTIYF
TGCGCCAGCAGCTTGCAGGGCTTCTCAGGAAACACCATATATTTT
>NA|14|TRBV3-1/TRBV3-2|NA|TRBJ1-1
CASSQRGHGTEAFF
TGTGCCAGCAGCCAAAGAGGGCACGGGACTGAAGCTTTCTTT
>NA|17|TRBV4-2|TRBD2|TRBJ2-3
CASSQEGLVLESDTQYF
TGTGCCAGCAGCCAAGAGGGACTAGTTTTGGAATCAGATACGCAGTATTTT
>NA|13|TRBV20-1|TRBD1|TRBJ1-1
CSASRDRGTEAFF
TGCAGTGCTAGTAGGGACAGGGGAACTGAAGCTTTCTTT
>NA|14|TRBV5-1|TRBD1|TRBJ1-1
CASSAQGSPTEAFF
TGCGCCAGCAGCGCACAGGGGTCCCCCACTGAAGCTTTCTTT
>once|19|TRBV27|TRBD2|TRBJ2-2
CASSSVPPLAGGFGGELFF
TGTGCCAGCAGTTCCGTACCCCCTCTAGCGGGAGGGTTTGGAGGGGAGCTGTTTTTT
>few|18|TRBV4-3|NA|TRBJ1-5
CASSQWLRNRGGNQPQHF
TGCGCCAGCAGCCAATGGTTGAGGAATAGGGGAGGCAATCAGCCCCAGCATTTT
>NA|16|TRBV5-1|TRBD1|TRBJ1-1
CASRRGQGSLNTEAFF
TGCGCCAGCAGACGGGGACAGGGAAGCTTGAACACTGAAGCTTTCTTT
>NA|11|TRBV6-2/TRBV6-3|NA|TRBJ2-7
CASSYADEQYF
TGTGCCAGCAGTTACGCAGACGAGCAGTACTTC
>NA|14|TRBV4-2|NA|TRBJ1-2
CASSPRTANYGYTF
TGTGCCAGCAGCCCCAGGACAGCTAACTATGGCTACACCTTC
>few|14|TRBV2|TRBD1|TRBJ1-4
CASRQTGGSEKLFF
TGTGCCAGCAGGCAGACAGGGGGAAGTGAAAAACTGTTTTTT
>NA|12|TRBV6-5|NA|TRBJ1-1
CASNVDLGEAFF
TGTGCCAGCAACGTAGACCTGGGTGAAGCTTTCTTT
>few|15|TRBV10-3|TRBD1|TRBJ2-7
CAISLGDRVSYEQYF
TGTGCCATCAGTCTCGGGGACAGGGTCTCCTACGAGCAGTACTTC
>few|15|TRBV5-1|TRBD2|TRBJ2-1
CASGGGTETYNEQFF
TGCGCCAGCGGGGGAGGGACTGAAACCTACAATGAGCAGTTCTTC